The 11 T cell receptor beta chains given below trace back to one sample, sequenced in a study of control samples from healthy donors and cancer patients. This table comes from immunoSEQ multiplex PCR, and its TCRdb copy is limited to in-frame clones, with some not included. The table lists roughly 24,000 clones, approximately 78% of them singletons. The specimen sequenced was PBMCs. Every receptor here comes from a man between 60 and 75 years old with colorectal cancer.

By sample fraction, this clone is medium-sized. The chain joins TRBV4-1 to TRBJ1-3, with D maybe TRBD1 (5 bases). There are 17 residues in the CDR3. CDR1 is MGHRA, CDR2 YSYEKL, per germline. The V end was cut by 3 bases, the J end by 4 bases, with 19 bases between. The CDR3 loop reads CASSQFLWGVGGNTIYF. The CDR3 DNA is TGCGCCAGCAGCCAGTTCCTATGGGGGGTGGGAGGAAACACCATATATTTT.

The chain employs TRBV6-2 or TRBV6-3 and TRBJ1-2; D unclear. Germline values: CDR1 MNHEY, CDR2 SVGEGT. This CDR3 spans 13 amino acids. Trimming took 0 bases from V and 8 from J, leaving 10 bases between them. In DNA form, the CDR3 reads TGTGCCAGCAGTTACTCGGGCACACGCGGCTACACCTTC. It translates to CASSYSGTRGYTF.

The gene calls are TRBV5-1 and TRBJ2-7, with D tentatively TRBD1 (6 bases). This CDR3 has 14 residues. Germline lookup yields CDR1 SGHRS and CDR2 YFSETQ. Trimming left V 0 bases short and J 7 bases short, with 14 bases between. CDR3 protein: CASSLDLSQGEQYF. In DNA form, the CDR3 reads TGCGCCAGCAGCTTGGACCTTTCTCAGGGGGAGCAGTACTTC.

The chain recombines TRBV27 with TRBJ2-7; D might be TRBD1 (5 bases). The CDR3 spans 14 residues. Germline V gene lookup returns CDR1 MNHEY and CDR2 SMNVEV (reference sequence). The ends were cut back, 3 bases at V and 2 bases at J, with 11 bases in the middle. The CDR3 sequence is CASSFKGLTYEQYF. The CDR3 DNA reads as TGTGCCAGCAGTTTCAAGGGGCTAACCTACGAGCAGTACTTC.

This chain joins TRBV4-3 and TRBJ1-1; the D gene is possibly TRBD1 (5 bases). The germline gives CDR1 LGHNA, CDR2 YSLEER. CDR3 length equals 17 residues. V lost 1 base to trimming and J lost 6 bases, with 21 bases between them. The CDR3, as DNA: TGCGCCAGCAGCCAAGTTCGGCTTATCGGGAGGGACGCTGAAGCTTTCTTT. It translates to CASSQVRLIGRDAEAFF.

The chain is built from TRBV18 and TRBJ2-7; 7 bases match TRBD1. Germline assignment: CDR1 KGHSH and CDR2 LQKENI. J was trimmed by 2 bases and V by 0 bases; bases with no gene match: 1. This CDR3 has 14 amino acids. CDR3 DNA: TGTGCCAGCTCACCACCGGACAGGCCCTACGAGCAGTACTTC. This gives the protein CASSPPDRPYEQYF. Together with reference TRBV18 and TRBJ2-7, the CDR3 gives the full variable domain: NAGVMQNPRHLVRRRGQEARLRCSPMKGHSHVYWYRQLPEEGLKFMVYLQKENIIDESGMPKERFSAEFPKEGPSILRIQQVVRGDSAAYFCASSPPDRPYEQYFGPGTRLTVT.

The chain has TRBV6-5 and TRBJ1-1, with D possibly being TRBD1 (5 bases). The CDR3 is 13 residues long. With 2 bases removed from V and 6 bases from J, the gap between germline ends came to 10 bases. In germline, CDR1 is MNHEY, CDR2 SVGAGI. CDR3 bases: TGTGCCAGCAGTTACAGGGGTGCGGCTGAAGCTTTCTTT. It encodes CASSYRGAAEAFF.

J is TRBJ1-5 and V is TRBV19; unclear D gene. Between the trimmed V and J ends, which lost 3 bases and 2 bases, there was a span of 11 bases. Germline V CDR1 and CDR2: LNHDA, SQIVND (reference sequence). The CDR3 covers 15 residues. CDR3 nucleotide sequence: TGTGCCAGTAGTATTTACACGGGTGGCAATCAGCCCCAGCATTTT. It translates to CASSIYTGGNQPQHF.

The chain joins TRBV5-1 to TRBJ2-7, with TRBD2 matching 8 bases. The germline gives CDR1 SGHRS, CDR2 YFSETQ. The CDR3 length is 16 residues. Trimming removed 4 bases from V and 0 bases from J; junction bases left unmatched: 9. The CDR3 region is CASSPFTSGLSYEQYF. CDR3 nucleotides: TGCGCCAGCAGCCCGTTCACTAGCGGACTCTCCTACGAGCAGTACTTC.

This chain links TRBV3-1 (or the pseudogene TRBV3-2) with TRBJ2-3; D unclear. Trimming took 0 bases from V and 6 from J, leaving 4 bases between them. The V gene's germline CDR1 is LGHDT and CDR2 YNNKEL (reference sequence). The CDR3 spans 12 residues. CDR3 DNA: TGTGCCAGCAGCCAAGATTCCGATACGCAGTATTTT. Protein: CASSQDSDTQYF.

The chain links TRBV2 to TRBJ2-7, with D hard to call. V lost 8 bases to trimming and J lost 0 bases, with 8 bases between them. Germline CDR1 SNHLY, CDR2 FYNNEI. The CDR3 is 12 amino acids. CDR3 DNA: TGTGCCAGCCAAGTTAGCTCCTACGAGCAGTACGTC. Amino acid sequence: CASQVSSYEQYV.